These T cell receptor beta chains were read from a single sample in a study of read filtering for tumor transcriptome and immune sequencing. TCRdb ran MiXCR on the reads and lists one entry per CDR3 protein. The table includes over 50,000 distinct CDR3 sequences, roughly 19% detected once. Source material: a population of CD138-negative cells sorted from bone marrow. These receptors were taken from a donor at least 40 years old with multiple myeloma. The CDR3 runs from the conserved cysteine through the conserved F or W. D genes are given only for firm matches. Only part of the rows carry a size: once, few, many, or a class if the clone is expanded.

TRBV18	NA	NA	TRBJ2-5	TGTGCCAGCTCACCAGGGACGGGAGAGACCCAGTACTTC	CASSPGTGETQYF
TRBV29-1	NA	NA	TRBJ1-1	TGCAGCGGCGGACAGCTTGAAGCTTTCTTT	CSGGQLEAFF
TRBV4-1	NA	NA	TRBJ2-3	TGCGCCAGCGGGCGGGGCAGGGATTTCACAGATACGCAGTATTTT	CASGRGRDFTDTQYF
TRBV11-1	many	NA	TRBJ2-7	TGTGCCAGCAGCTTAGTCAGAAGAGACGAGCAGTACTTC	CASSLVRRDEQYF
TRBV20-1	many	NA	TRBJ1-6	TGCGCCCCAAGGGGCTATGATAATTCACCCCTCCACTTT	CAPRGYDNSPLHF
TRBV7-2	few	NA	TRBJ1-1	TGTGCCAGCAGCCGTGGGACGCTACTGACTGAAGCTTTCTTT	CASSRGTLLTEAFF
TRBV12-3/TRBV12-4	many	TRBD2	TRBJ2-5	TGCGCCAGCAGCTTGGGGGGGGGAGAGACCCAGTACTTC	CASSLGGGETQYF
TRBV2	many	NA	TRBJ2-2	TGTGCCAGCAGTCGGGAAAGCGGCGGGGAGCTGTTTTTT	CASSRESGGELFF
TRBV6-5	many	TRBD1	TRBJ2-7	TGTGCCAGCAAAAAACCGGGACAGGGGGCGCAGGAGCAGTACTTC	CASKKPGQGAQEQYF
TRBV18	many	TRBD2	TRBJ2-7	TGTGCCAGCTCACCGGGGCGCGGGGGTGCCTACGAGCAGTACTTC	CASSPGRGGAYEQYF
TRBV12-3/TRBV12-4	many	TRBD2	TRBJ2-1	TGTGCCAGCATCGCTAGCGGGACCCACCAGTTCTTC	CASIASGTHQFF
TRBV9	few	NA	TRBJ2-7	TGTGCCAGCAGCGTCCAATCCTCGGTTGGGGAGGAGCAGTACTTC	CASSVQSSVGEEQYF
TRBV29-1	many	TRBD2	TRBJ2-1	TGCAGCGTCCAGCGGACTAGCGGGAGATCGACCTACAATGAGCAGTTCTTC	CSVQRTSGRSTYNEQFF
TRBV29-1	many	NA	TRBJ1-2	TGCAGCGTCGCCAGAGGACAGAACTATGGCTACACCTTC	CSVARGQNYGYTF
TRBV7-9	many	TRBD2	TRBJ2-1	TGTGCCAGCAGCCATAGGAGCGGGGCCTCCTACAATGAGCAGTTCTTC	CASSHRSGASYNEQFF
TRBV7-3	many	NA	TRBJ2-1	TGTGCCAGCAGCTCAACTGACAATGAGCAGTTCTTC	CASSSTDNEQFF
TRBV29-1	medium-sized	NA	TRBJ2-3	TGCAGCGTACCGAAGGGCACAAATACGCAGTATTTT	CSVPKGTNTQYF
TRBV10-3	many	NA	TRBJ2-3	TGTGCCATCAGGGACCCTGCGGATACGCAGTATTTT	CAIRDPADTQYF
TRBV7-3	medium-sized	TRBD2	TRBJ2-1	TGTGCCAGCAGCTCCCCACTGGGCGGGGGAGGCAATGAGCAGTTCTTC	CASSSPLGGGGNEQFF
TRBV12-3/TRBV12-4	many	NA	TRBJ2-1	TGTGCCAGCAGCTTCAGGGCTGCCTACGGTGAGCAGTTCTTC	CASSFRAAYGEQFF
TRBV29-1	many	NA	TRBJ1-1	TGCAGCGTTGAAGGACCGGGACAAGAAGCTTTCTTT	CSVEGPGQEAFF
TRBV29-1	many	TRBD1	TRBJ2-1	TGCAGCGTCCCTAGGACAGGGACACTTAATGAGCAGTTCTTC	CSVPRTGTLNEQFF
TRBV2	NA	NA	TRBJ1-1	TGTGCCGTCAGCCGTCAAAACACTGAAGCTTTCTTT	CAVSRQNTEAFF
TRBV11-2	many	TRBD2	TRBJ2-7	TGTGCCAGCAGCTTAGGACTAGCGGCGATCTACGAGCAGTACTTC	CASSLGLAAIYEQYF
TRBV27	once	NA	TRBJ2-7	TGTGCCAGCACCTCCACCCCGGGGCAGGGTTACGAGCAGTACTTC	CASTSTPGQGYEQYF
TRBV2	NA	NA	TRBJ1-4	TGTGCCAGCAGTGGAGATGGGACGGGTGAAAAACTGTTTTTT	CASSGDGTGEKLFF
TRBV10-3	many	NA	TRBJ2-1	TGTGCCATCAGTCGCGACAGCTCCTACAATGAGCAGTTCTTC	CAISRDSSYNEQFF